This entry is about one T cell receptor beta chain. This entry comes from a study of blood T cell repertoires in COVID-19. CDR1 and CDR2 (germline): SGHVS, FQNEAQ. This CDR3 comprises 16 residues. The V and J ends lost 1 base and 1 base respectively, with 11 bases between them. Clones were sequenced by immunoSEQ multiplex PCR, and TCRdb holds only the in-frame ones, with some missing. In the table there are around 190,000 clones, around nine tenths of which are singletons. The source of this sequence is a man aged 50-59 years with COVID-19, enrolled during active disease. Sequenced sample: peripheral blood. This chain links TRBV7-8 with TRBJ2-1; weak D call: TRBD2 (5 bases). The chain's CDR3 is CASSLEWRASYNEQFF. The DNA for the CDR3 is TGTGCCAGCAGCTTAGAGTGGCGGGCTTCCTACAATGAGCAGTTCTTC.